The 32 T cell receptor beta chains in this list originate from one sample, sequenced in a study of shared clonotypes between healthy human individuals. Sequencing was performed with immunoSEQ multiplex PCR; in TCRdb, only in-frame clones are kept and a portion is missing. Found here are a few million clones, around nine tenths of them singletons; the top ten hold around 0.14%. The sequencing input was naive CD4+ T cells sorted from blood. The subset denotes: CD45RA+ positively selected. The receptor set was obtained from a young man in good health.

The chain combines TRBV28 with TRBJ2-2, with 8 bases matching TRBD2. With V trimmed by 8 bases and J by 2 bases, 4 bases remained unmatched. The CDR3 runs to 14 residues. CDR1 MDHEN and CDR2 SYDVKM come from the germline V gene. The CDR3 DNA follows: TGTGCCAGCCTAAGCGGGGGAAACACCGGGGAGCTGTTTTTT. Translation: CASLSGGNTGELFF.

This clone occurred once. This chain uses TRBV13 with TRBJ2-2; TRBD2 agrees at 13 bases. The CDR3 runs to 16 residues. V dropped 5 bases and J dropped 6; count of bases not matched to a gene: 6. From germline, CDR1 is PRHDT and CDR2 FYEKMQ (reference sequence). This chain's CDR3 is CASSPGLAGSAGELFF. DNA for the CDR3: TGTGCCAGCAGCCCGGGACTAGCGGGATCGGCCGGGGAGCTGTTTTTT.

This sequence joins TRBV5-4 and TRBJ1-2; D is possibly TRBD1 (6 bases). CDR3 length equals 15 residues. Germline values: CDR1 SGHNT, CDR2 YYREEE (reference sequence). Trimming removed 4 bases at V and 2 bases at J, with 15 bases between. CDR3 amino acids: CASSPGGGLNYGYTF. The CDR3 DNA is TGTGCCAGCAGCCCGGGTGGGGGCCTAAACTATGGCTACACCTTC.

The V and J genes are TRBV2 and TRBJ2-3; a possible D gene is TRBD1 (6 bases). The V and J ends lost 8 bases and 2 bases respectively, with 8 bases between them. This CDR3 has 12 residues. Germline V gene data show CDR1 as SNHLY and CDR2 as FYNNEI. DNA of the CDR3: TGTGCCAGCGGACAGTACACAGATACGCAGTATTTT. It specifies CASGQYTDTQYF.

CDR3 in DNA: TGTGCCAGCAGCCTGGACAGGCTCTCTGGAAACACCATATATTTT. As protein: CASSLDRLSGNTIYF. V and J are TRBV7-8 and TRBJ1-3; 7 bases are shared with TRBD1. Unmatched junction bases numbered 4, after V lost 5 bases and J lost 0 bases. The CDR3 runs 15 residues. Per the germline V gene, CDR1 is SGHVS and CDR2 is FQNEAQ.

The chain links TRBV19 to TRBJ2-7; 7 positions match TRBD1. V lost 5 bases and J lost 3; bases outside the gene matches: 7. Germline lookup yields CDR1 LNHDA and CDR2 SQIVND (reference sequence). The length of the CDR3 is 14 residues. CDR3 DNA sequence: TGTGCCAGTAGTTACAGGGGAAAGGACTACGAGCAGTACTTC. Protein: CASSYRGKDYEQYF.

CDR3 protein: CASSLGDFLNTGELFF. The DNA for the CDR3 is TGTGCCAGCAGCTTAGGGGACTTTCTTAACACCGGGGAGCTGTTTTTT. The V and J genes are TRBV7-2 and TRBJ2-2; D is perhaps TRBD2 (6 bases). The V gene lost 1 base and the J gene lost 2 bases, with 11 bases spanning the gap. CDR3 size: 16 residues. Germline V lookup: CDR1 SGHTA, CDR2 FQGNSA.

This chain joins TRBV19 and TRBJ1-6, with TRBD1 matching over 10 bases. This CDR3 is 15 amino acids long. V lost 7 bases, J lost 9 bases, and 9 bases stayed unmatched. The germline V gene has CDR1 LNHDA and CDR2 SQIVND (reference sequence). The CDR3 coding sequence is TGTGCCAGTAATCTGGGACAGGGGAAAGGTTCACCCCTCCACTTT. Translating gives CASNLGQGKGSPLHF.

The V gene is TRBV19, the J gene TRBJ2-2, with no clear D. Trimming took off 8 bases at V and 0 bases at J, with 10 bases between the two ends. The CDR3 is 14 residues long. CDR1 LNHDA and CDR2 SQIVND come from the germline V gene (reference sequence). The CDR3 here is CASGDWPNTGELFF. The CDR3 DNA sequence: TGTGCCAGTGGGGATTGGCCGAACACCGGGGAGCTGTTTTTT.

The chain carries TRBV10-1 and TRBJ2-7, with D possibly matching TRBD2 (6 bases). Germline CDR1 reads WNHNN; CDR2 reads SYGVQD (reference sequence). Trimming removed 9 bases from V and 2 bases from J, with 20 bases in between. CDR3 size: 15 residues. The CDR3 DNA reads TGCGCCAGTTCCCTTGGGGCTAGCGAGGCCTACGAGCAGTACTTC. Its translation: CASSLGASEAYEQYF.

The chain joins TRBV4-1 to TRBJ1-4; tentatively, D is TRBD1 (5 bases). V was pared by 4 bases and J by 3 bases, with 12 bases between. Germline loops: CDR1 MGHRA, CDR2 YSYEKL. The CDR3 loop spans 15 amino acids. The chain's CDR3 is CASSRDRAPNEKLFF. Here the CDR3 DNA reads TGCGCCAGCAGCCGAGACAGAGCCCCTAATGAAAAACTGTTTTTT.

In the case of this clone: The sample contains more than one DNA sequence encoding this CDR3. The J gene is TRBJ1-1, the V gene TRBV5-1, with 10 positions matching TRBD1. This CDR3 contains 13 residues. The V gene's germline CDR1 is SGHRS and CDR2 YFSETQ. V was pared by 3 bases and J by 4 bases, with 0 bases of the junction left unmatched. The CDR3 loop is CASSWTGGTEAFF. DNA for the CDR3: TGCGCCAGCAGCTGGACAGGGGGCACTGAAGCTTTCTTT.

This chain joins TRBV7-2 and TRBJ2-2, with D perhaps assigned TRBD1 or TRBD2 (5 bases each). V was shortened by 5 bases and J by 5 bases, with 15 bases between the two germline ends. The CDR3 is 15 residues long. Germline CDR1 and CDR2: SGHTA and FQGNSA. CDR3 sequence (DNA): TGTGCCAGCAGCCGAGGGGTCGTTTTTACCGGGGAGCTGTTTTTT. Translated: CASSRGVVFTGELFF.

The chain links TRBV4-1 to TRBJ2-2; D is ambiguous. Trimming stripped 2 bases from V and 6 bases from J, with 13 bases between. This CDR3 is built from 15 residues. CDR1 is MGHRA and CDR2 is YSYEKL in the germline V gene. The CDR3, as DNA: TGCGCCAGCAGCCAACCCGACGTCGCAGCCGGGGAGCTGTTTTTT. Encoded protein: CASSQPDVAAGELFF.

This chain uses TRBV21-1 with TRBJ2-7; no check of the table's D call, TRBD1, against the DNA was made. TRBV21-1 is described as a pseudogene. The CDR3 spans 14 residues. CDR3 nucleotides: TGTGCCAGCAGCAACGGTACAGGGACCCACGAGCAGTACTTC. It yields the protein CASSNGTGTHEQYF.

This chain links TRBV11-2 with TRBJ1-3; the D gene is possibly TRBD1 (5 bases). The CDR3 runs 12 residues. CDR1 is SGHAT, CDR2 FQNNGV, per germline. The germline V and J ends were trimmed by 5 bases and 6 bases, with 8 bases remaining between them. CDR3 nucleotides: TGTGCCAGCAGCCTAGGGGTAAACACCATATATTTT. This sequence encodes CASSLGVNTIYF.

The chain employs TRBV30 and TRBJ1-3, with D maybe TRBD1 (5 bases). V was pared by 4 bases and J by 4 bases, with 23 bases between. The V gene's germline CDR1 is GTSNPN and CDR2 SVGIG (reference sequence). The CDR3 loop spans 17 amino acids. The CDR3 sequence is CAWNEGWGLRAGNTIYF. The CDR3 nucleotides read TGTGCCTGGAATGAGGGGTGGGGTTTACGTGCGGGAAACACCATATATTTT.

This CDR3 is CASSPIAGSPLHF. Here the CDR3 DNA reads TGTGCCAGCAGCCCGATAGCTGGCTCACCCCTCCACTTT. The chain is built from TRBV11-3 and TRBJ1-6; no clear D gene. V lost 5 bases, J lost 10 bases, and 12 bases lay in between. The CDR3 loop spans 13 amino acids. Germline V CDR1 and CDR2: SGHNT, YENEEA.

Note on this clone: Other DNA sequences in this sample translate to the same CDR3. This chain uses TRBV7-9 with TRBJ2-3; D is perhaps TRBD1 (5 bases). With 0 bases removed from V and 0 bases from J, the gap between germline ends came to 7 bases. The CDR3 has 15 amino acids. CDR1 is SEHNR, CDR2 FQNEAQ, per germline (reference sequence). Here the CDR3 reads CASSLAGPSTDTQYF. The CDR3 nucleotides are TGTGCCAGCAGCTTAGCGGGGCCAAGCACAGATACGCAGTATTTT.

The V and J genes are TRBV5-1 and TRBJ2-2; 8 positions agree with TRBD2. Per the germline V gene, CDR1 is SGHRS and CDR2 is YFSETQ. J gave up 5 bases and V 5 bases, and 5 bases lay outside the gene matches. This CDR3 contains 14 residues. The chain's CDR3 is CASRTSAFTGELFF. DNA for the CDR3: TGCGCCAGCAGGACTAGCGCCTTTACCGGGGAGCTGTTTTTT.

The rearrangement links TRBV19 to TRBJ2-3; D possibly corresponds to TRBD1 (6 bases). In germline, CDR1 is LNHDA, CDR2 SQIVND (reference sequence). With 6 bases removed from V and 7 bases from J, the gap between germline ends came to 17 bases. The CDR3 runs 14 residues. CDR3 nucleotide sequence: TGTGCCAGTAGCTGGGACGGGACAAGGAATACGCAGTATTTT. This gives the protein CASSWDGTRNTQYF.

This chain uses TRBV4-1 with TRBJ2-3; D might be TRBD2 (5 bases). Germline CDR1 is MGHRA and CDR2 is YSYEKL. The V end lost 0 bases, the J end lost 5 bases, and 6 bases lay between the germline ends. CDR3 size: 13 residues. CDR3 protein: CASSQEAVDTQYF. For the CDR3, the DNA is TGCGCCAGCAGCCAAGAAGCGGTAGATACGCAGTATTTT.

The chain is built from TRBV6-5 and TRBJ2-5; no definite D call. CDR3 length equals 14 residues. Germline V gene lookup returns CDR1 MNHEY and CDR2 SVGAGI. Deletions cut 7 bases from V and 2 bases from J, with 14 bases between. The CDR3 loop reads CASKPRTDQETQYF. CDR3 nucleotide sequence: TGTGCCAGCAAACCACGGACGGATCAAGAGACCCAGTACTTC.

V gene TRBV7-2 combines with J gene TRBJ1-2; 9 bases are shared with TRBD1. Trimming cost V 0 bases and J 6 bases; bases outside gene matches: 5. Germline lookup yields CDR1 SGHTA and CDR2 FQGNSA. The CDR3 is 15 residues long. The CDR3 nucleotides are TGTGCCAGCAGCTTAGCTGGGGACAGGGTGAATGGCTACACCTTC. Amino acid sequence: CASSLAGDRVNGYTF.

CDR3 amino acids: CSVERLEETQYF. In nucleotides, the CDR3 is TGCAGCGTTGAGCGACTTGAAGAGACCCAGTACTTC. The chain recombines TRBV29-1 with TRBJ2-5; D ambiguous. This CDR3 contains 12 residues. V lost 3 bases and J 3 bases, leaving 8 bases between the germline ends. CDR1 and CDR2 (germline): SQVTM, ANQGSEA. Variable domain in full (rest from reference TRBV29-1 and TRBJ2-5): SAVISQKPSRDICQRGTSLTIQCQVDSQVTMMFWYRQQPGQSLTLIATANQGSEATYESGFVIDKFPISRPNLTFSTLTVSNMSPEDSSIYLCSVERLEETQYFGPGTRLLVL.

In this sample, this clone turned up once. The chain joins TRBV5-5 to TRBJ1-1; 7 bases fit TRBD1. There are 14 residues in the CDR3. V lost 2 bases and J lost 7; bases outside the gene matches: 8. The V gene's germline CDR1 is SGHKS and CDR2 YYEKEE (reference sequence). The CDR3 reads CASSFRDSAFEAFF. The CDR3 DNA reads TGTGCCAGCAGCTTCCGGGACAGCGCGTTTGAAGCTTTCTTT.

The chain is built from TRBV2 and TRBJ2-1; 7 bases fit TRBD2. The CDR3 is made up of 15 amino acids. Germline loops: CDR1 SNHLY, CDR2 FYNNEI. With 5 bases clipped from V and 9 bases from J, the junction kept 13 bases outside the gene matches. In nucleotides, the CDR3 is TGTGCCAGCAGTCCGCTGGGGGGAGGGCCTATTGAGCAGTTCTTC. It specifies CASSPLGGGPIEQFF.

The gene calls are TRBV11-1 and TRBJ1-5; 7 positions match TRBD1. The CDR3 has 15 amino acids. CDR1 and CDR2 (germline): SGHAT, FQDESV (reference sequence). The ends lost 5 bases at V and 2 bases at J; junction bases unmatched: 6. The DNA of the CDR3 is TGTGCCAGCAGCCCCGGGCAGGGGGGCAATCAGCCCCAGCATTTT. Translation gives CASSPGQGGNQPQHF.

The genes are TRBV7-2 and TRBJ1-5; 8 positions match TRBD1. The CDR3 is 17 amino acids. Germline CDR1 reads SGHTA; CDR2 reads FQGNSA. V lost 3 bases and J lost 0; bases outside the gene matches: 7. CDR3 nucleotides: TGTGCCAGCAGCTTTACGCCGACAGGGGATAGCAATCAGCCCCAGCATTTT. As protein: CASSFTPTGDSNQPQHF.

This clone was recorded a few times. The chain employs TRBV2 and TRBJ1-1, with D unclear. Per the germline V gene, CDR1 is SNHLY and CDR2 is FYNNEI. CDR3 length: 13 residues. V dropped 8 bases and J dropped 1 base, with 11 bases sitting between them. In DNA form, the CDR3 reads TGTGCCAGCCGGCAGCACCAGAACACTGAAGCTTTCTTT. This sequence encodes CASRQHQNTEAFF.

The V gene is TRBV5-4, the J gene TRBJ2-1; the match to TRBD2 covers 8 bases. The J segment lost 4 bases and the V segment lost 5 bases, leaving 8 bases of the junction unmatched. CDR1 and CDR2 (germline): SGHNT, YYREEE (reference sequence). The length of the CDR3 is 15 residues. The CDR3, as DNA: TGTGCCAGCAGGCTACGGGCTAGCGGGTACAATGAGCAGTTCTTC. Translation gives CASRLRASGYNEQFF.

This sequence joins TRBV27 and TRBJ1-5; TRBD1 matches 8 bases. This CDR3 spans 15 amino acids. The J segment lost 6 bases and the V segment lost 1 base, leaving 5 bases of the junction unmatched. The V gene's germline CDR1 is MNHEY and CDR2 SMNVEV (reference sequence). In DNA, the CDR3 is TGTGCCAGCAGTTTATGGGCAGGGGGCAGTCAGCCCCAGCATTTT. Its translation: CASSLWAGGSQPQHF.